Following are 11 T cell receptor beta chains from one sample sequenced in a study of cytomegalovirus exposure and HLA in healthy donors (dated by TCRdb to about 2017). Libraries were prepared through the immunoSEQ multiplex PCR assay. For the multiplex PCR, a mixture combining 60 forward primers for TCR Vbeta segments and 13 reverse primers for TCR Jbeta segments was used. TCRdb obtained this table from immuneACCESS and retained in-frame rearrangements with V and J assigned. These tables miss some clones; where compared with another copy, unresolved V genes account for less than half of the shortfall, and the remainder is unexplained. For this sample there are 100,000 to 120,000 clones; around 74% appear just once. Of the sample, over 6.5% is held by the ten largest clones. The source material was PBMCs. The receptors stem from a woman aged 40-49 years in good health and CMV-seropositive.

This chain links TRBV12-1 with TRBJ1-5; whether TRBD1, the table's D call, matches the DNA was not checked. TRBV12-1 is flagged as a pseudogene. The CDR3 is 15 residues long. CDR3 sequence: CASSFIVWGPQPQHF. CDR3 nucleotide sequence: TGTGCCAGCAGCTTTATAGTCTGGGGGCCTCAGCCCCAGCATTTT.

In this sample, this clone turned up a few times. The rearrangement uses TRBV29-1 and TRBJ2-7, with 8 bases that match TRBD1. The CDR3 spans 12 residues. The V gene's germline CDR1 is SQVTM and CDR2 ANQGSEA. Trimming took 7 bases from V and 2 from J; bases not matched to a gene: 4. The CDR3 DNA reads TGCAGCGGCGGACAGGGAGCCTACGAGCAGTACTTC. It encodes CSGGQGAYEQYF.

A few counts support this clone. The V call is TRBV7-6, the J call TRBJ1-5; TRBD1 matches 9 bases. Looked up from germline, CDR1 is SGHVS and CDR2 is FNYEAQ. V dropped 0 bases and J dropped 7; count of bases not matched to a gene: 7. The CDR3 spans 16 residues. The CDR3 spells CASSLAPGQGQQPQHF. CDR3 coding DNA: TGTGCCAGCAGCTTAGCCCCGGGACAGGGCCAGCAGCCCCAGCATTTT.

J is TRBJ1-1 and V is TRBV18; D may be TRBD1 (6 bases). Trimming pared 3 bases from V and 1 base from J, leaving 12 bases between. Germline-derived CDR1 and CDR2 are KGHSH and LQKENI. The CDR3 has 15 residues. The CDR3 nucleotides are TGTGCCAGCTCACCCTCCTTACAGGGGAACACTGAAGCTTTCTTT. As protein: CASSPSLQGNTEAFF.

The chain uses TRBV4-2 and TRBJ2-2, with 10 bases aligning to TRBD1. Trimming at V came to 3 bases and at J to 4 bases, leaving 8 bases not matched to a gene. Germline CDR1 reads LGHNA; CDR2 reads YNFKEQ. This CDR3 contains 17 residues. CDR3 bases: TGTGCCAGCAGCCACCCCTCCGGGACAGGGGTCACCGGGGAGCTGTTTTTT. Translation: CASSHPSGTGVTGELFF.

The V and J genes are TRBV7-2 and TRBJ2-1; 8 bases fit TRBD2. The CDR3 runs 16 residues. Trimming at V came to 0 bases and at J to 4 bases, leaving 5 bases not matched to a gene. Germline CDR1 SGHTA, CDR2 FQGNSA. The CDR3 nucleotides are TGTGCCAGCAGCTTAGCTAGCGGGGTGGGATACAATGAGCAGTTCTTC. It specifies CASSLASGVGYNEQFF.

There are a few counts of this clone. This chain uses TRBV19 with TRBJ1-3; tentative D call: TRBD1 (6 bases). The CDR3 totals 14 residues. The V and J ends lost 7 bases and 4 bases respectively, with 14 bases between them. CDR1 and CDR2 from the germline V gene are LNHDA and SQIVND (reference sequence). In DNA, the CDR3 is TGTGCCAGTACCCGTACAGGGCTAGGAAACACCATATATTTT. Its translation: CASTRTGLGNTIYF.

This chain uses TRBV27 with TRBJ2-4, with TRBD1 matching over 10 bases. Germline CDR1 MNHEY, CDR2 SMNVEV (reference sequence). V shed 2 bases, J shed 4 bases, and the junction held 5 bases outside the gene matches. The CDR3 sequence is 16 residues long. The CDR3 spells CASSLRGTGVKNIQYF. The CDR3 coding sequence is TGTGCCAGCAGTTTACGCGGGACAGGGGTAAAAAACATTCAGTACTTC.

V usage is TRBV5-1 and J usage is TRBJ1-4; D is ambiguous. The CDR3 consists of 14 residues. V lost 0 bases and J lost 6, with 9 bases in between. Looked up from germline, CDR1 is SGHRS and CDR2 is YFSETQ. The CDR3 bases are TGCGCCAGCAGCTTGGCCTGGGCCGATGAAAAACTGTTTTTT. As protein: CASSLAWADEKLFF.

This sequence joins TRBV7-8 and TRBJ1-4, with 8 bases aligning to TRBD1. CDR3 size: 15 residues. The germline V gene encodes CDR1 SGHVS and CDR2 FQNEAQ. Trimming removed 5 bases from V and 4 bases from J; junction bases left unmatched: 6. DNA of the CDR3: TGTGCCAGCAGCGGCCGACAGGGGTATAATGAAAAACTGTTTTTT. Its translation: CASSGRQGYNEKLFF.

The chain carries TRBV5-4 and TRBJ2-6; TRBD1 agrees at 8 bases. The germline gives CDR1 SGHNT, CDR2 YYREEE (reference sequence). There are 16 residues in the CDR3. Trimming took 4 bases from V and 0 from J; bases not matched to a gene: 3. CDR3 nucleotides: TGTGCCAGCAGCCGACAGGGGAGCTCTGGGGCCAACGTCCTGACTTTC. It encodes CASSRQGSSGANVLTF.